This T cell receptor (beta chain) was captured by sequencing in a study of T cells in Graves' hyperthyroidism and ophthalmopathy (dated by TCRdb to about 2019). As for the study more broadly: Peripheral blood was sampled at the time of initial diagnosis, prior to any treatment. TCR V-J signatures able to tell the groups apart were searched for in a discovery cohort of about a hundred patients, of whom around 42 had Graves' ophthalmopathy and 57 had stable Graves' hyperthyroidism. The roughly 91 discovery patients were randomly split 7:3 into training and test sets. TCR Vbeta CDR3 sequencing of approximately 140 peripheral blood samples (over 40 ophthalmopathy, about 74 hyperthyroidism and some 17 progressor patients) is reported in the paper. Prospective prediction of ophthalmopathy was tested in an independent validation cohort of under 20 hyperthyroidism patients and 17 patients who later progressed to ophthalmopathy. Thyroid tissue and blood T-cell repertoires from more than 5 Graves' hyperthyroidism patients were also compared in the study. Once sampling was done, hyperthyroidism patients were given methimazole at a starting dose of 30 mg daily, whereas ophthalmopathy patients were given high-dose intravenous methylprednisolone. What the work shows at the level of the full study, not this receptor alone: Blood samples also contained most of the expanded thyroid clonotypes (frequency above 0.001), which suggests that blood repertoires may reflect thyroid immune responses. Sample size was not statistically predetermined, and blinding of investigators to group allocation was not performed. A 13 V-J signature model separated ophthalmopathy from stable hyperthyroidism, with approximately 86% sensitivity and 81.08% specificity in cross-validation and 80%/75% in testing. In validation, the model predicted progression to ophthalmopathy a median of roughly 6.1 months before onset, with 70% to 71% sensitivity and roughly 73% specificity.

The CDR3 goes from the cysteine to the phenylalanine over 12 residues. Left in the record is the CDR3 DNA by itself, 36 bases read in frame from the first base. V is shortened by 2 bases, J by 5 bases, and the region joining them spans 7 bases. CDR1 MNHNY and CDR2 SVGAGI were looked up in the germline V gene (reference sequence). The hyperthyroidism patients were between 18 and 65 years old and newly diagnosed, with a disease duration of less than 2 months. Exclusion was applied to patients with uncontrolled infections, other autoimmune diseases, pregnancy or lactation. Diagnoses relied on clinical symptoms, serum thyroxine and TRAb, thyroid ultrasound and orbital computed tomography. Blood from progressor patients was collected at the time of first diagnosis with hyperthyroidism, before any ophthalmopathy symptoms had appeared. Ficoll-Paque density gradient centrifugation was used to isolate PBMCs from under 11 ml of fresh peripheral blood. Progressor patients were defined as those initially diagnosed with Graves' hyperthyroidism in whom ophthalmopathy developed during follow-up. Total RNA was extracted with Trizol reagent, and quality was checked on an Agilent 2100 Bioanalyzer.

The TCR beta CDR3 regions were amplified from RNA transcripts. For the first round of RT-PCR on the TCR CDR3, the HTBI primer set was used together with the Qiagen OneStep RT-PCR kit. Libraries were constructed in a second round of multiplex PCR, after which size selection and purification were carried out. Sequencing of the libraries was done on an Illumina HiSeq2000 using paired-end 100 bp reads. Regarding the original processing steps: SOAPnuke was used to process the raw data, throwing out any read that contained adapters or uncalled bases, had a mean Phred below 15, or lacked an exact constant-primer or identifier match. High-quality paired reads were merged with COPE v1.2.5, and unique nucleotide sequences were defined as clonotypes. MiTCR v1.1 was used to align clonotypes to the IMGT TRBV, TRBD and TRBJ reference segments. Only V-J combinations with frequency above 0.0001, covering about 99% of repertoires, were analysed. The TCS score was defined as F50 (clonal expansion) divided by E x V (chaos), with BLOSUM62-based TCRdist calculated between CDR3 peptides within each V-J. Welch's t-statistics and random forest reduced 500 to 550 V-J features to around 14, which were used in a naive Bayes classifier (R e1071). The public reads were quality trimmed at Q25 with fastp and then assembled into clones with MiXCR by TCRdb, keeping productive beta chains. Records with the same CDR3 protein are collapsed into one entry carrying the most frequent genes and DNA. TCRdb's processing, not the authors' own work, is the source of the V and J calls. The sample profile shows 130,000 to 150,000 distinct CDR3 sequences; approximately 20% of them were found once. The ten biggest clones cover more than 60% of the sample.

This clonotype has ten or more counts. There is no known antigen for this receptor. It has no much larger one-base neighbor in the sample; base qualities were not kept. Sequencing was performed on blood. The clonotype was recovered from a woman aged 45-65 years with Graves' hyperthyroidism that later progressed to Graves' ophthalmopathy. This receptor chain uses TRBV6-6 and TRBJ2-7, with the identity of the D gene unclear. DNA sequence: TGTGCCAGCAGTTACAGGGCGCACGAGCAGTACTTC. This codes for CASSYRAHEQYF.